Sequencing of this T cell receptor (beta chain) was carried out in a study of patients and donors after allogeneic stem cell transplantation. MiXCR, run by TCRdb on the RT-PCR reads, gives a single entry per CDR3 protein. The table shows 400,000 to 450,000 distinct CDR3 sequences, with 16% occurring only once. There are 16 residues in the CDR3. V was trimmed by 4 bases and J by 4 bases, leaving 22 bases between them. The germline V gene encodes CDR1 DFQATT and CDR2 SNEGSKA (reference sequence). The receptor comes from a human donor who was either an allogeneic HSCT recipient or a stem cell or donor lymphocyte infusion donor (not recorded which). It is not recorded whose cells these are; they may come from a transplant donor. The sample was blood, either unsorted or a sorted T cell fraction (not recorded which). The chain joins TRBV20-1 to TRBJ2-5, with D possibly TRBD2 on 7 matching bases. CDR3 sequence reads: CSATGPTRGAGETQYF. The DNA of the CDR3 is TGCAGTGCTACAGGTCCGACCCGGGGGGCGGGAGAGACCCAGTACTTC.